This TCR beta chain derives from a study of beta chain features in type 1 diabetes. Background on the study: Sorted cell examination encompassed under 130 million cells across all samples.

The authors sorted CD4+ naive, central memory, regulatory and stem cell-like memory cells via CD45RO/CCR7/CD25/CD127/CD95/CD27. Sorting gave populations that all exceeded 95% purity. All of the isolated RNA was reverse transcribed, so expressed TCRB transcripts were sequenced. Some clones are missing from TCRdb's copy, which holds only in-frame ones; the method was immunoSEQ multiplex PCR. The table shows roughly 290,000 clones, with over 12% occurring only once. CDR1 KGHSH and CDR2 LQKENI come from the germline V gene. The CDR3 has 12 amino acids. Germline trimming cut 2 bases from V and 7 bases from J; bases unmatched to any gene: 1. Study-wide findings and caveats: Significant though moderate, a shortening of TCRB CDR3s appeared in all four CD4+ subsets of Type 1 diabetes patients.

To note about this clone: Its matching antigen is unknown.

This TCR was sampled from a man aged 18-30 years with type 1 diabetes. The sample taken for sequencing was naive CD4+ T cells from blood. V gene TRBV18 combines with J gene TRBJ1-1; 7 positions match TRBD1. The CDR3 nucleotides are TGTGCCAGCTCACCAAACAGGGGTGAAGCTTTCTTT. Its translation is CASSPNRGEAFF.